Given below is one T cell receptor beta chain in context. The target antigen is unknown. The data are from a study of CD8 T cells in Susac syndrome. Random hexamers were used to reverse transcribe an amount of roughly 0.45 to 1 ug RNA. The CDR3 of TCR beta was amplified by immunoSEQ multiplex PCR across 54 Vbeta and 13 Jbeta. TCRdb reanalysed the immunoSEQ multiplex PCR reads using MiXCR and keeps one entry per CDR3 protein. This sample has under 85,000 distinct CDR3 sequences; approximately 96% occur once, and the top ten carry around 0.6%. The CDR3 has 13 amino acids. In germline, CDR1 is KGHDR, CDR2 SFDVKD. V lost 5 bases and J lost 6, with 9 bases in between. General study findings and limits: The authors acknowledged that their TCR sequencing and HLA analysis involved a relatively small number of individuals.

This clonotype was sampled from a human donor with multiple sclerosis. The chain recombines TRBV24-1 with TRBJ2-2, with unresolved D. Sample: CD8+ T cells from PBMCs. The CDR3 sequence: CATSARVSGELFF. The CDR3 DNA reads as TGTGCCACCAGTGCTAGGGTGTCCGGGGAGCTGTTTTTT.